The 9 T cell receptor beta chains reported below all come from one sample, sequenced in a study of PD-1 blockade in classical Hodgkin lymphoma (dated by TCRdb to the early 2020s). The sample's time point label is to be understood as: cycle 2 day 1 (C2D1) of nivolumab. All trial patients had relapsed after autologous stem cell transplantation, with cohorts A, B and C differing in prior brentuximab vedotin exposure. Libraries were constructed by the immunoSEQ multiplex PCR assay. As stored in TCRdb, this immuneACCESS dataset retains in-frame rearrangements with V and J assigned. A fraction of the clones does not appear; measured against another copy, unresolved V genes explain less than half of the discrepancy, and the remainder lacks a known reason. The sample data list about 100,000 clones, and roughly 90% of these were observed just once. The top ten clonotypes cover about 7.1% of the sample. The starting material was peripheral blood mononuclear cells (PBMCs), obtained before the second cycle of nivolumab. All receptors derive from a human donor with classical Hodgkin lymphoma.

V usage is TRBV7-9 and J usage is TRBJ2-3; the D gene could be TRBD1 or TRBD2 (5 bases each). There are 12 residues in the CDR3. The ends were cut back, 5 bases at V and 10 bases at J, with 13 bases in the middle. CDR1 and CDR2 from the germline V gene are SEHNR and FQNEAQ (reference sequence). DNA for the CDR3: TGTGCCAGCAGCCCGGGACCCGGGTCGCAGTATTTT. Protein sequence: CASSPGPGSQYF.

The gene calls are TRBV30 and TRBJ1-1; D is unresolved. The CDR3 runs 11 residues. Trimming pared 7 bases from V and 4 bases from J, leaving 10 bases between. Germline loops: CDR1 GTSNPN, CDR2 SVGIG (reference sequence). CDR3 sequence: CALTRRTEAFF. The CDR3, as DNA: TGTGCCTTGACGCGGCGCACTGAAGCTTTCTTT.

V gene TRBV2 combines with J gene TRBJ2-2; TRBD1 matches at 8 bases. The germline V gene encodes CDR1 SNHLY and CDR2 FYNNEI. The CDR3 is 15 residues long. The junction had 8 bases not matched to a gene; V was cut back by 7 bases and J by 4 bases. This chain's CDR3 is CASTGRQGPTGELFF. The CDR3, as DNA: TGTGCCAGCACGGGTAGACAGGGGCCCACCGGGGAGCTGTTTTTT.

This clone came up a few times. This chain connects TRBV6-4 to TRBJ2-3; 7 bases fit TRBD1. The V and J ends lost 6 bases and 2 bases, in that order; junction bases with no gene match: 5. The germline V gene encodes CDR1 MRHNA and CDR2 SNTAGT. The CDR3 extends over 14 amino acids. The CDR3 here is CASSPEGATDTQYF. In DNA, the CDR3 is TGTGCCAGCAGCCCCGAGGGGGCCACAGATACGCAGTATTTT.

This chain joins TRBV30 and TRBJ1-4, with 9 bases aligning to TRBD1. The CDR3 spans 13 residues. Germline CDR1 and CDR2: GTSNPN and SVGIG (reference sequence). With 5 bases clipped from V and 7 bases from J, the junction kept 5 bases outside the gene matches. DNA for the CDR3: TGTGCCTGGGAGACAGGGGGATCTGAAAAACTGTTTTTT. Translation: CAWETGGSEKLFF.

The chain is built from TRBV5-6 and TRBJ2-2; D is possibly TRBD2 (6 bases). The CDR3 runs 14 residues. Trimming shortened V by 4 bases and J by 3 bases, and 10 bases separated the two germline ends. Looked up from germline, CDR1 is SGHDT and CDR2 is YYEEEE. DNA for the CDR3: TGTGCCAGCAGCGGGGGACTCCACACCGGGGAGCTGTTTTTT. Translated, it gives CASSGGLHTGELFF.

This chain joins TRBV30 and TRBJ2-5; 8 bases are shared with TRBD1. The germline V gene has CDR1 GTSNPN and CDR2 SVGIG (reference sequence). Trimming cost V 3 bases and J 3 bases; bases outside gene matches: 6. CDR3 size: 14 residues. The CDR3 spells CAWRTTGVKETQYF. The CDR3 region has the DNA TGTGCCTGGAGGACGACAGGGGTAAAAGAGACCCAGTACTTC.

The V call is TRBV7-9, the J call TRBJ1-1; D perhaps matches TRBD1 (6 bases). This CDR3 has 13 residues. With 6 bases removed from V and 5 bases from J, the gap between germline ends came to 13 bases. Per the germline V gene, CDR1 is SEHNR and CDR2 is FQNEAQ (reference sequence). This chain's CDR3 is CASRPTGNTEAFF. As DNA, the CDR3 is TGTGCCAGCAGACCTACAGGGAATACTGAAGCTTTCTTT.

The chain is built from TRBV9 and TRBJ2-5, with TRBD2 identical over 11 bases. V dropped 5 bases and J dropped 4; count of bases not matched to a gene: 7. The length of the CDR3 is 15 residues. Germline values: CDR1 SGDLS, CDR2 YYNGEE. Here the CDR3 reads CASSRPLAGGETQYF. In DNA form, the CDR3 reads TGTGCCAGCAGTCGACCCCTAGCGGGGGGAGAGACCCAGTACTTC.